These T cell receptor beta chains were read from a single sample in a study of shared clonotypes between healthy human individuals. Repertoires were generated with immunoSEQ multiplex PCR, while TCRdb's copy carries only in-frame clones and drops some. The sample carries around 240,000 clones, just over 65% recorded once. The specimen was memory CD4+ T cells sorted from blood. The receptors stem from a man between 25 and 39 years old in good health. The CDR3 runs from the conserved cysteine through the conserved F or W.

V gene	CDR3 length	CDR3 protein
TRBV19	16	CASTKGRGGGGEKLFF
TRBV4-1	15	CASSLNLGLAGVQYF
TRBV5-5	18	CASSLGDRGVWSNQPQHF
TRBV7-2	17	CASSLFWTSGSYNEQFF
TRBV2	12	CASSQGTGELFF
TRBV5-1	16	CASSSGTGGFQETQYF
TRBV12-2	12	CASRLPNTEAFF
TRBV2	11	CASSRDQPQHF
TRBV7-3	15	CASSVEGADLREQFF
TRBV5-1	19	CASSRIGLAGTDSTDTQYF
TRBV7-2	15	CASSQYGAVGQPQHF
TRBV6-6	16	CASSYWRGEARRPQHF
TRBV18	19	CASSPGVVGQWNSYNEQFF
TRBV5-1	13	CASSLNRQGELFF
TRBV7-2	15	CASSLASGIRETQYF
TRBV7-2	13	CASSLAGLNTQYF
TRBV9	14	CASRPGGGSWGYTF
TRBV14	15	CASSLTGARGQPQHF
TRBV30	12	CAWSVRGNPQYF
TRBV5-4	12	CASSELNTEAFF
TRBV2	12	CASRRQYYGYTF
TRBV18	16	CASYKRPGGLTGELFF
TRBV30	15	CAWKEAGGPPWEQYF
TRBV28	13	CASSLSGTRGYTF
TRBV5-6	16	CASGNYNLRSGNTIYF
TRBV18	12	CASSLEGYEQYF
TRBV2	13	CASSEEYQETQYF
TRBV28	13	CASSGQAIQPQHF
TRBV29-1	13	CSVEGSGHNEQFF
TRBV7-5	13	CVRSLAWTSEQFF
TRBV18	12	CASSPAGGGYTF
TRBV5-1	16	CASSRRVQGFQETQYF
TRBV19	16	CASSIVGQYSGNTIYF